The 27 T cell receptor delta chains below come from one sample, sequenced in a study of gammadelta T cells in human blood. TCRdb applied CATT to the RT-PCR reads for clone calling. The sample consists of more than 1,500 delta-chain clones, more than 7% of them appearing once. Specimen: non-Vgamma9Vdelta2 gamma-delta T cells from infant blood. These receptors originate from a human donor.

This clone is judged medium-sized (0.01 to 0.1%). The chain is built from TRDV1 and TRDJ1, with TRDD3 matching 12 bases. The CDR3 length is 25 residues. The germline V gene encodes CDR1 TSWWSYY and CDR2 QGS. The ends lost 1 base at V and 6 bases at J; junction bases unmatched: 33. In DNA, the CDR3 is TGTGCTCTTGGGGAACCCTGGCCTTCCTACAGTGGTGCTCTGGGGGATACGATCGGCCCCAATAAACTCATCTTT. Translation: CALGEPWPSYSGALGDTIGPNKLIF.

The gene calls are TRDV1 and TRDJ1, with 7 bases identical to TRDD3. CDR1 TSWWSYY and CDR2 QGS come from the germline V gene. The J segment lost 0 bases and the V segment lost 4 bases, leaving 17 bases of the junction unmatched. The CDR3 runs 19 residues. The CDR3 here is CALGGGSLPWGPYTDKLIF. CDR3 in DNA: TGTGCTCTTGGGGGGGGTAGCCTACCCTGGGGGCCTTACACCGATAAACTCATCTTT.

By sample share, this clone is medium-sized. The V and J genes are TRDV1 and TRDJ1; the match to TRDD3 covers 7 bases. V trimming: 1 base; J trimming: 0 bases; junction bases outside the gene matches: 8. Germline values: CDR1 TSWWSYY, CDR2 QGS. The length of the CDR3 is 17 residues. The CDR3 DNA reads TGTGCTCTTGGGGAACGATGGGGGACAATGTACACCGATAAACTCATCTTT. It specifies CALGERWGTMYTDKLIF.

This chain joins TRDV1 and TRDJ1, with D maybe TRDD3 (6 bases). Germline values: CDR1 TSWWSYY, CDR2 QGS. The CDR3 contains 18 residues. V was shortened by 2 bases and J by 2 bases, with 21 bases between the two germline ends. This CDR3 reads CALGEGLRGTGTTDKLIF. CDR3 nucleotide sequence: TGTGCTCTTGGGGAAGGCCTGCGTGGTACTGGGACAACCGATAAACTCATCTTT.

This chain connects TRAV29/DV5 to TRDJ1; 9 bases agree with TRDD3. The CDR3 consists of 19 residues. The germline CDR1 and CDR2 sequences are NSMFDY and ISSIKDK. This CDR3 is CAISKYWGNYPLATDKLIF. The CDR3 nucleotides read TGTGCTATCAGCAAGTACTGGGGGAACTACCCGTTGGCCACCGATAAACTCATCTTT.

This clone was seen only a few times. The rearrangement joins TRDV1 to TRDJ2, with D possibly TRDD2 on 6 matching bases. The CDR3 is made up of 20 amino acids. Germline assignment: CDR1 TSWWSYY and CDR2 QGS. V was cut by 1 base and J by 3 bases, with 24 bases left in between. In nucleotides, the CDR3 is TGTGCTCTTGGGGAACCCGCCTTCCATGGGGTCTCCCATGTGACAGCACAACTCTTCTTT. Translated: CALGEPAFHGVSHVTAQLFF.

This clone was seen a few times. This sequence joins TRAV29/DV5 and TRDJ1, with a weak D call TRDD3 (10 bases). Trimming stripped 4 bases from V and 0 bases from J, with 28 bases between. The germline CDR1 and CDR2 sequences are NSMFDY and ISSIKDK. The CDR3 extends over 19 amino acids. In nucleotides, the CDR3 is TGTGCAGCACGATCCCCTTCCTACCGTACTGGGGGATACACCGATAAACTCATCTTT. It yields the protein CAARSPSYRTGGYTDKLIF. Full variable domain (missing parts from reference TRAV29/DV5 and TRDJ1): DQQVKQNSPSLSVQEGRISILNCDYTNSMFDYFLWYKKYPAEGPTFLISISSIKDKNEDGRFTVFLNKSAKHLSLHIVPSQPGDSAVYFCAARSPSYRTGGYTDKLIFGKGTRVTVEP.

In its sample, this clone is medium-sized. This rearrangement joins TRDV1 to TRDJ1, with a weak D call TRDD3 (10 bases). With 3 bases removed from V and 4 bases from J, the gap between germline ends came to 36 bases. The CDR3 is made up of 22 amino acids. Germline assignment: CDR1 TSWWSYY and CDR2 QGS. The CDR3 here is CALGDRPSYAYWGIRDGDKLIF. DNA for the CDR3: TGTGCTCTTGGGGACAGGCCTTCCTACGCGTACTGGGGGATTAGGGACGGCGATAAACTCATCTTT.

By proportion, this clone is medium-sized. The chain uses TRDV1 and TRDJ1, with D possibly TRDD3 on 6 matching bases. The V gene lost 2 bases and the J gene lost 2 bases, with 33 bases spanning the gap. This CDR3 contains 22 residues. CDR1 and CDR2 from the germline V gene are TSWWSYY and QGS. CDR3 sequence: CALGEKDRRRGGVPWTTDKLIF. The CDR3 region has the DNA TGTGCTCTTGGGGAAAAGGATCGGCGTAGGGGGGGAGTACCGTGGACAACCGATAAACTCATCTTT.

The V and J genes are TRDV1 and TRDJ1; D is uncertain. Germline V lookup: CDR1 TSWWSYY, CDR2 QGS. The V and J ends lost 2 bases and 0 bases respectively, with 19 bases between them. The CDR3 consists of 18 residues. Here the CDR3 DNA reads TGTGCTCTTGGGGAATTGGTGGGTCGCTCCCGAGACACCGATAAACTCATCTTT. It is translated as CALGELVGRSRDTDKLIF.

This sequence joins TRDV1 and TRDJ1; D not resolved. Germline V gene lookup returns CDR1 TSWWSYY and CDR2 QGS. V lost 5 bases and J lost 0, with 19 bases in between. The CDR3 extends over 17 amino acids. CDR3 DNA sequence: TGTGCTCTTGGGCCGACGGTACCAATTATATACACCGATAAACTCATCTTT. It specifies CALGPTVPIIYTDKLIF.

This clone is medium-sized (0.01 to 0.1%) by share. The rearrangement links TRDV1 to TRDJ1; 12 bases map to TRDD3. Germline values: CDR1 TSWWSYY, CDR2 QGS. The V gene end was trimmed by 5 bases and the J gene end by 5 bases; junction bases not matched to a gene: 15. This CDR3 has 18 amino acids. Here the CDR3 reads CALGLPLLGDTRPDKLIF. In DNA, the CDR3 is TGTGCTCTTGGGCTCCCTCTACTGGGGGATACCCGTCCTGATAAACTCATCTTT.

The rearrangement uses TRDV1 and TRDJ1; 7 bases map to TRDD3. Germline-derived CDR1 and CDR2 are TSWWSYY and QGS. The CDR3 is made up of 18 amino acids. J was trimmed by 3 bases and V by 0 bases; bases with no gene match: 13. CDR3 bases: TGTGCTCTTGGGGAACTAGTTTTGGGGGAAGGGGTCGCCGATAAACTCATCTTT. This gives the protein CALGELVLGEGVADKLIF.

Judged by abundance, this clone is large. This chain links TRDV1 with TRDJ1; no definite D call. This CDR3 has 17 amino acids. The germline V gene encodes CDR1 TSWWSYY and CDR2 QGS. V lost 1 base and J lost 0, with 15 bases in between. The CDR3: CALGERGGPLYTDKLIF. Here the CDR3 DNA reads TGTGCTCTTGGGGAACGAGGTGGGCCCCTATACACCGATAAACTCATCTTT.

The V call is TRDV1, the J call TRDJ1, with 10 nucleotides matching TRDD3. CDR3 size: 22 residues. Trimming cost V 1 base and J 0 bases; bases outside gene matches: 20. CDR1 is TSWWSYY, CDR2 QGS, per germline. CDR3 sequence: CALGEPRVQAWGIAPYTDKLIF. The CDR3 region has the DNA TGTGCTCTTGGGGAACCACGGGTCCAGGCCTGGGGGATAGCCCCATACACCGATAAACTCATCTTT.

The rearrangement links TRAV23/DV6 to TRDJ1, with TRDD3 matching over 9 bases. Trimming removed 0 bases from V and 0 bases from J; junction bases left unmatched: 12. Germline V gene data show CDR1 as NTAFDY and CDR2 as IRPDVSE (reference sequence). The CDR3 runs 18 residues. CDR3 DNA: TGTGCAGCAAGCAAGGACTGGGGGAAAACCGGCTACACCGATAAACTCATCTTT. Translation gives CAASKDWGKTGYTDKLIF.

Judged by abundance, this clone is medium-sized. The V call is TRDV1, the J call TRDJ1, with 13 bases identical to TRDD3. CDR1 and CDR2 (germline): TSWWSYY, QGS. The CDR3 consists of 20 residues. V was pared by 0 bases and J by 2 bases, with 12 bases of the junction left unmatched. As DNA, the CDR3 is TGTGCTCTTGGGGAACTAGGCCTGCGTAACTGGGGGATACGAACCGATAAACTCATCTTT. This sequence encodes CALGELGLRNWGIRTDKLIF.

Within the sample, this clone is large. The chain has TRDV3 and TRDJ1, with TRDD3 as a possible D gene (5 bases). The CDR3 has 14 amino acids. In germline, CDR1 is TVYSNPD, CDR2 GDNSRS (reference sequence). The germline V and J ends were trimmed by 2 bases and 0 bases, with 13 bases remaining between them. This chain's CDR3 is CAFPEGVYTDKLIF. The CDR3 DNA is TGTGCCTTTCCCGAGGGGGTGTACACCGATAAACTCATCTTT.

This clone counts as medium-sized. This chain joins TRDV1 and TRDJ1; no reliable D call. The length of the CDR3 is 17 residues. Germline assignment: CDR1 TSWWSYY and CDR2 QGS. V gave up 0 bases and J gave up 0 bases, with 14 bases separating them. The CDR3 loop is CALGELTPTVYTDKLIF. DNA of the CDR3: TGTGCTCTTGGGGAACTAACCCCAACGGTGTACACCGATAAACTCATCTTT.

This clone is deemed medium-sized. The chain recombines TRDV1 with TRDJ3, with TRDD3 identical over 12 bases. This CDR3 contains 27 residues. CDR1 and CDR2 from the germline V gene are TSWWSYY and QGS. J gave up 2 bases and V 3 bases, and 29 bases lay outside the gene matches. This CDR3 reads CALGDPTSPFWGIRIKGLTWDTRQMFF. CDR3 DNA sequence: TGTGCTCTTGGGGACCCCACAAGTCCGTTCTGGGGGATACGAATTAAAGGCCTAACCTGGGACACCCGACAGATGTTTTTC.

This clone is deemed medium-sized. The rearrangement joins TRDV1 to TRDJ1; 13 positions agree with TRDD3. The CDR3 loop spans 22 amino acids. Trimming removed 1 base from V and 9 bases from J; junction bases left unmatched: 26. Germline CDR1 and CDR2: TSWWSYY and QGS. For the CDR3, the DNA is TGTGCTCTTGGGGAACGGAGTGCCCCCAGCTCTCTACTGGGGGATACGCTAGTAGAACTCATCTTT. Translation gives CALGERSAPSSLLGDTLVELIF.

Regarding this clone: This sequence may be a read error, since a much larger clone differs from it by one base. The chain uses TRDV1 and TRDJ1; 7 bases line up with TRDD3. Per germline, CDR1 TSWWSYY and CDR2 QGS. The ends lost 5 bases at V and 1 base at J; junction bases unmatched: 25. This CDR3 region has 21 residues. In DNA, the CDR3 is TGTGCTCTTGGGATACGGCCTCCTCACCTTACTGGGGTCGGAGGCACCGATAAACTCATCTTT. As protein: CALGIRPPHLTGVGGTDKLIF.

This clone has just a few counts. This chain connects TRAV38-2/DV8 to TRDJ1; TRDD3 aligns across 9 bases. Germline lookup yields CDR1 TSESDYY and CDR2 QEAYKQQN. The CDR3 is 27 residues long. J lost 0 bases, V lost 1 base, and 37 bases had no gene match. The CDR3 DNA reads TGTGCTTATAGGAGCCAACACTGTTTCCTACTCTTCAATTTACTGGGGGACTCAAATAAAGACACCGATAAACTCATCTTT. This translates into CAYRSQHCFLLFNLLGDSNKDTDKLIF.

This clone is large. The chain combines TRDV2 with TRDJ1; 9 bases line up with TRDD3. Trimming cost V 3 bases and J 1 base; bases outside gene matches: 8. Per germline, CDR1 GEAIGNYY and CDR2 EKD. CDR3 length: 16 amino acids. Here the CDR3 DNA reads TGTGCCTGTGACGCGAGTACTGGGGGACCCACCGATAAACTCATCTTT. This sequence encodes CACDASTGGPTDKLIF.

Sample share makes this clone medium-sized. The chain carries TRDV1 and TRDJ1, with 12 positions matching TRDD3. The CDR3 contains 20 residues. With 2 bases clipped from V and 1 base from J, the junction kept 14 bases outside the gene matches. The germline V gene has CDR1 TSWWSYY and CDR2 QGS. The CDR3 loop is CALGEIPILLGDTPTDKLIF. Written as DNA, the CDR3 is TGTGCTCTTGGGGAAATCCCCATCCTACTGGGGGATACCCCCACCGATAAACTCATCTTT.

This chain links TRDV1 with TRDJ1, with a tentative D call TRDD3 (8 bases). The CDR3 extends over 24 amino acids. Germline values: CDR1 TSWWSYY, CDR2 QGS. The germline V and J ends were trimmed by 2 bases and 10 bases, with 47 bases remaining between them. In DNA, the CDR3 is TGTGCTCTTGGGGAAACTCCTTCCTCTATTCCATTTTGGCCGGGGGATATAGAATCGATAGGACTCATCTTT. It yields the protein CALGETPSSIPFWPGDIESIGLIF.

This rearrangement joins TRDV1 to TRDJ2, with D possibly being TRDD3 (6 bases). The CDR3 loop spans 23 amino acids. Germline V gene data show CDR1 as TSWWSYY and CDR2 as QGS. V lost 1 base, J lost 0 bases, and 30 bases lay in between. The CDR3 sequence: CALGEPRGLREDTGVTLTAQLFF. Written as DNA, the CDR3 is TGTGCTCTTGGGGAACCCAGAGGACTACGAGAGGATACTGGAGTAACTTTGACAGCACAACTCTTCTTT.